The subject of this entry is one T cell receptor (beta chain). Its antigen is unknown. This record belongs to a study of cytomegalovirus exposure and HLA in healthy donors. The primer mix had 60 Vbeta and 13 Jbeta primers. The data were produced by immunoSEQ multiplex PCR, yet TCRdb's version contains in-frame clones alone and is incomplete. The sample records roughly 120,000 clones, around three quarters being singletons. The ends lost 4 bases at V and 1 base at J; junction bases unmatched: 6. The germline CDR1 and CDR2 sequences are MNHNY and SVGAGI (reference sequence). There are 15 residues in the CDR3. Study-wide findings and caveats: Specific recognition of CMV antigens was confirmed in vitro for a few chains (all CMV-associated). The investigators catalogued 150 to 200 TCR beta chains as cytomegalovirus-associated.

Though nominally healthy at sampling, donors likely had unrecorded immune exposures. The chain recombines TRBV6-6 with TRBJ1-1; 7 bases match TRBD1. This TCR was recovered from a man aged 40-49 years in good health and CMV-seronegative. What was sequenced was PBMCs. The CDR3 protein is CASSSPGQKNTEAFF. CDR3 DNA sequence: TGTGCCAGCAGTTCCCCGGGACAGAAGAACACTGAAGCTTTCTTT.